In its sample, the clone carrying this TCR gamma chain was seen a few times. This likely came from a read error, as a far larger clone is one base away. Other nucleotide sequences from this sample produce the same CDR3. The sample is drawn from a study of gamma-delta chains in newborns, infants, children. Study as a whole: Innate gammadelta T cells reportedly expand polyclonally right after birth, driven by microbial exposure, per the title.

The CDR3 has 12 residues. In germline, CDR1 is VTNTFY, CDR2 YDVSTARD (reference sequence). TCRdb re-called the reads via CATT. The data show roughly 870 gamma-chain clones, around 2.3% seen once. Sequencing was done on a sample of blood. V and J are TRGV3 and TRGJ1 or TRGJ2. This clonotype was sampled from a child who was a newborn, infant or young child, either healthy, febrile or measles-vaccinated (not recorded which). CDR3 in amino acids: CATRDRHYKKLF. The CDR3 bases are TGTGCCACCAGGGACAGGCATTATAAGAAACTCTTT.